The 15 T cell receptor beta chains below were found in one sample sequenced in a study of T cell responses to AZD1222 COVID-19 vaccine. Sequencing was performed with immunoSEQ multiplex PCR; in TCRdb, only in-frame clones are kept and a portion is missing. The top ten clones hold approximately 1.5% of a sample with some 190,000 clones, 90% to 95% of them seen once. The sample in question was peripheral blood, obtained 28 days after the second dose of the MenACWY control vaccine. These TCRs come from an adult who received the MenACWY meningococcal vaccine as a control.

The chain joins TRBV27 to TRBJ2-3, with 10 bases aligning to TRBD2. The CDR3 extends over 17 amino acids. Germline values: CDR1 MNHEY, CDR2 SMNVEV (reference sequence). The J segment lost 4 bases and the V segment lost 5 bases, leaving 12 bases of the junction unmatched. The CDR3 region is CASSPRVAGGRSDTQYF. Written as DNA, the CDR3 is TGTGCCAGCAGTCCCCGAGTAGCGGGGGGTAGGTCAGATACGCAGTATTTT.

This chain connects TRBV19 to TRBJ1-2; TRBD1 aligns across 7 bases. This CDR3 is 12 amino acids long. The V segment lost 6 bases and the J segment 3 bases; nucleotides outside the gene matches: 1. The germline gives CDR1 LNHDA, CDR2 SQIVND (reference sequence). CDR3 loop: CASSQGDYGYTF. DNA for the CDR3: TGTGCCAGTAGCCAGGGGGACTATGGCTACACCTTC. The full variable domain, rest sourced from reference TRBV19 and TRBJ1-2, is DGGITQSPKYLFRKEGQNVTLSCEQNLNHDAMYWYRQDPGQGLRLIYYSQIVNDFQKGDIAEGYSVSREKKESFPLTVTSAQKNPTAFYLCASSQGDYGYTFGSGTRLTVV.

The V gene is TRBV5-8, the J gene TRBJ1-5; D may be TRBD1 (5 bases). Germline V gene sequence: CDR1 SGHTS, CDR2 YDEGEE. The length of the CDR3 is 15 residues. Trimming pared 1 base from V and 4 bases from J, leaving 12 bases between. CDR3 in DNA: TGTGCCAGCAGCTTGCGGGTCGGGGGGAATCAGCCCCAGCATTTT. This translates into CASSLRVGGNQPQHF.

The chain is built from TRBV19 and TRBJ2-7; D call uncertain. The V end lost 6 bases, the J end lost 4 bases, and 7 bases lay between the germline ends. This CDR3 comprises 11 residues. Germline V gene sequence: CDR1 LNHDA, CDR2 SQIVND (reference sequence). CDR3 loop: CASSVGYEQYF. For the CDR3, the DNA is TGTGCCAGTAGCGTTGGGTACGAGCAGTACTTC.

The chain carries TRBV11-2 and TRBJ2-7; D is undetermined. V was shortened by 4 bases and J by 5 bases, with 6 bases between the two germline ends. Germline assignment: CDR1 SGHAT and CDR2 FQNNGV. CDR3 size: 11 residues. Here the CDR3 reads CASSSEHEQYF. The CDR3 DNA follows: TGTGCCAGCAGCTCCGAACACGAGCAGTACTTC.

The chain has TRBV10-3 and TRBJ1-1; 7 nucleotides agree with TRBD1. Germline CDR1 ENHRY, CDR2 SYGVKD. The CDR3 spans 13 residues. Trimming removed 8 bases from V and 3 bases from J; junction bases left unmatched: 6. This chain's CDR3 is CAIATGQYTEAFF. The CDR3 region has the DNA TGTGCCATCGCCACGGGACAGTACACTGAAGCTTTCTTT.

V is TRBV4-2 and J is TRBJ2-1; 7 bases map to TRBD2. V shed 4 bases and J 10 bases; nucleotides not matched to a gene: 16. The length of the CDR3 is 16 residues. Germline V gene sequence: CDR1 LGHNA, CDR2 YNFKEQ. The CDR3 loop is CASSLGRSREEGEQFF. The CDR3 nucleotides are TGTGCCAGCAGCCTGGGGCGGTCCCGGGAGGAAGGGGAGCAGTTCTTC.

The rearrangement joins TRBV7-2 to TRBJ2-5; D may be TRBD1 (6 bases). This CDR3 is built from 15 residues. Germline lookup yields CDR1 SGHTA and CDR2 FQGNSA. V was cut by 5 bases and J by 1 base, with 14 bases left in between. Here the CDR3 DNA reads TGTGCCAGCAGCCCGGACAGAATAATCCAAGAGACCCAGTACTTC. Translating gives CASSPDRIIQETQYF.

The sample holds one count of this clone. This CDR3 reads CASSSPGSDGSYGYTF. Written as DNA, the CDR3 is TGTGCCAGCAGTTCTCCCGGATCGGATGGGAGTTATGGCTACACCTTC. This sequence joins TRBV28 and TRBJ1-2; no firm D call. This CDR3 region has 16 residues. The germline V and J ends were trimmed by 4 bases and 5 bases, with 20 bases remaining between them. The germline gives CDR1 MDHEN, CDR2 SYDVKM.

The chain is built from TRBV12-3 or TRBV12-4 and TRBJ1-1, with a tentative D call TRBD1 (6 bases). This CDR3 has 13 residues. V was trimmed by 4 bases and J by 1 base, leaving 7 bases between them. CDR3: CASSSDRNTEAFF. In DNA, the CDR3 is TGTGCCAGCAGTTCGGACAGGAACACTGAAGCTTTCTTT.

This clone was detected once. V and J are TRBV14 and TRBJ2-2; no clear D gene. The CDR3 has 16 residues. Trimming stripped 4 bases from V and 1 base from J, with 13 bases between. CDR1 is SGHDN, CDR2 FVKESK, per germline. The CDR3 nucleotides are TGTGCCAGCAGCCTAGACACTTCAGAGAACACCGGGGAGCTGTTTTTT. This encodes CASSLDTSENTGELFF.

The J gene is TRBJ1-2, the V gene TRBV20-1; D is possibly TRBD1 (5 bases). The ends were cut back, 6 bases at V and 4 bases at J, with 9 bases in the middle. The CDR3 loop spans 11 amino acids. Germline V gene data show CDR1 as DFQATT and CDR2 as SNEGSKA (reference sequence). CDR3 sequence: CSAQTVYGYTF. The CDR3 DNA sequence: TGCAGTGCCCAGACAGTCTATGGCTACACCTTC.

V is TRBV15 and J is TRBJ2-5; no clear D. CDR3 length: 14 residues. Germline CDR1 reads LNHNV; CDR2 reads YYDKDF (reference sequence). With 0 bases removed from V and 3 bases from J, the gap between germline ends came to 8 bases. CDR3 residues: CATSRDRSEETQYF. The CDR3 DNA is TGTGCCACCAGCAGAGACAGGTCAGAAGAGACCCAGTACTTC.

This rearrangement joins TRBV9 to TRBJ2-1; D gene uncertain. CDR3 length: 14 residues. Germline CDR1 is SGDLS and CDR2 is YYNGEE. Trimming left V 4 bases short and J 5 bases short, with 13 bases between. CDR3 in DNA: TGTGCCAGCAGCCCCTTTGTGGTAAACAATGAGCAGTTCTTC. Translation gives CASSPFVVNNEQFF.

V and J are TRBV3-1 (or the pseudogene TRBV3-2) and TRBJ2-5; unclear D gene. The CDR3 contains 12 residues. V lost 4 bases and J 4 bases, leaving 7 bases between the germline ends. Germline V gives CDR1 LGHDT, CDR2 YNNKEL (reference sequence). The CDR3 here is CASSPQPETQYF. Written as DNA, the CDR3 is TGTGCCAGCAGCCCCCAACCAGAGACCCAGTACTTC.